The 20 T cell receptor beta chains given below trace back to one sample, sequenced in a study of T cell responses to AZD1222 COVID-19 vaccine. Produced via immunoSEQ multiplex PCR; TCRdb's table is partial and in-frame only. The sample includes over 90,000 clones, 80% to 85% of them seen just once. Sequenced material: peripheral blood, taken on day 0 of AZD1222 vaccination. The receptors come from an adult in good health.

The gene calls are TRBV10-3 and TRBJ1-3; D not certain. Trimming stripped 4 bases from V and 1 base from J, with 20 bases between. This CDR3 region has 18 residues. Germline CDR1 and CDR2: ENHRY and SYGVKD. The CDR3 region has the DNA TGTGCCATCAGTGGATTGGTTGTTGAGGGTCATTCTGGAAACACCATATATTTT. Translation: CAISGLVVEGHSGNTIYF.

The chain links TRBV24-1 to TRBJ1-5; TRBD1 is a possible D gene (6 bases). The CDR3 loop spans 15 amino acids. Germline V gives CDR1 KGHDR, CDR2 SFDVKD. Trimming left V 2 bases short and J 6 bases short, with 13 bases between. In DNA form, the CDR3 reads TGTGCCACCAGTGATTCCCGCCAGGGGAGTCAGCCCCAGCATTTT. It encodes CATSDSRQGSQPQHF.

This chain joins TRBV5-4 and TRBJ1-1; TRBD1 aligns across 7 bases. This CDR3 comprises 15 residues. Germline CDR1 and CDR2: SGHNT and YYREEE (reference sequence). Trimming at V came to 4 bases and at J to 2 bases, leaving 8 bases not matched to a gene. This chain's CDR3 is CASSARTGFNTEAFF. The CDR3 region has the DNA TGTGCCAGCAGCGCCAGGACAGGTTTTAACACTGAAGCTTTCTTT. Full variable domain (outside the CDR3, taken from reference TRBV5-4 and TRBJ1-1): ETGVTQSPTHLIKTRGQQVTLRCSSQSGHNTVSWYQQALGQGPQFIFQYYREEENGRGNFPPRFSGLQFPNYSSELNVNALELDDSALYLCASSARTGFNTEAFFGQGTRLTVV.

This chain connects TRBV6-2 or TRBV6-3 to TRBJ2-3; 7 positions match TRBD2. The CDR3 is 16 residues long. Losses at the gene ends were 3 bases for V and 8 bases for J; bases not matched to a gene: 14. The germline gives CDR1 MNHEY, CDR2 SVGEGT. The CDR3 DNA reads TGTGCCAGCAGTTATCAGCGGGGCCCAATCGACCGTACGCAGTATTTT. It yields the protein CASSYQRGPIDRTQYF.

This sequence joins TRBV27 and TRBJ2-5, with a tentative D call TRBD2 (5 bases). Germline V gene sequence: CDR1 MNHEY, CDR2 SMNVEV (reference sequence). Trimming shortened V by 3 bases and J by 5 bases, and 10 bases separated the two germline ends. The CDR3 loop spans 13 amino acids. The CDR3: CASSFVGAETQYF. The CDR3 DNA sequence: TGTGCCAGCAGTTTTGTGGGAGCCGAGACCCAGTACTTC.

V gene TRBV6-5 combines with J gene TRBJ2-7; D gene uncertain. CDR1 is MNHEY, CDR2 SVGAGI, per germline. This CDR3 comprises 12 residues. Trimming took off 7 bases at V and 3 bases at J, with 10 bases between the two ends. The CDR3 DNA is TGTGCCAGCACCTCGGACCTCTACGAGCAGTACTTC. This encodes CASTSDLYEQYF.

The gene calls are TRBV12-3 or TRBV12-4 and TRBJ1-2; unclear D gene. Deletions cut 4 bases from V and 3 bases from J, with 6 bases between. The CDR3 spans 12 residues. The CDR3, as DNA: TGTGCCAGCAGTTATCTGGACTATGGCTACACCTTC. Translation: CASSYLDYGYTF.

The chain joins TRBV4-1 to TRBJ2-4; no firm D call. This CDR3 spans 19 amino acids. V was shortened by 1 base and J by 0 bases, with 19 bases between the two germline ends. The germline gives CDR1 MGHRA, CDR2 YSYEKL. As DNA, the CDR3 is TGCGCCAGCAGCCAAGCGCTGACTCTCTCCCTATTAGCCAAAAACATTCAGTACTTC. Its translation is CASSQALTLSLLAKNIQYF.

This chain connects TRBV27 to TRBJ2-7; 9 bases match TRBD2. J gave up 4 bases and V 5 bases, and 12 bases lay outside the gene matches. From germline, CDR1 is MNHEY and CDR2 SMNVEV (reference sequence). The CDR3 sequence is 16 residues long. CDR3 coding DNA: TGTGCCAGCAGTCCAAGTCCCTCTAGCGGGAAGTACGAGCAGTACTTC. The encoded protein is CASSPSPSSGKYEQYF.

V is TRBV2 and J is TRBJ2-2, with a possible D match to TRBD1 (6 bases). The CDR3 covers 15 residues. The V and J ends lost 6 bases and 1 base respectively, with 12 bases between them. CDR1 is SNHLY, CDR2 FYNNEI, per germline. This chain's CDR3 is CASRTGTMNTGELFF. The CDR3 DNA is TGTGCCAGCAGGACCGGGACAATGAACACCGGGGAGCTGTTTTTT. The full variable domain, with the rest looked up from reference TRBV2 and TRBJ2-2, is EPEVTQTPSHQVTQMGQEVILRCVPISNHLYFYWYRQILGQKVEFLVSFYNNEISEKSEIFDDQFSVERPDGSNFTLKIRSTKLEDSAMYFCASRTGTMNTGELFFGEGSRLTVL.

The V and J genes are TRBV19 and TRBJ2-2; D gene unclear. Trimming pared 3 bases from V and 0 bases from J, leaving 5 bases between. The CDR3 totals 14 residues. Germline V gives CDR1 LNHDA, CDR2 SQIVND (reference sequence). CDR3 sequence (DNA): TGTGCCAGTAGTATTGTATCGAACACCGGGGAGCTGTTTTTT. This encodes CASSIVSNTGELFF.

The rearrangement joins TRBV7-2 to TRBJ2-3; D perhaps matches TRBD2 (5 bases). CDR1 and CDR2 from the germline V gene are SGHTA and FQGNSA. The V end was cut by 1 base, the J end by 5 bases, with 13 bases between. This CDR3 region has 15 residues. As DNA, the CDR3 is TGTGCCAGCAGCTTAGAAACGGGGTCCGGAGATACGCAGTATTTT. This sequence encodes CASSLETGSGDTQYF.

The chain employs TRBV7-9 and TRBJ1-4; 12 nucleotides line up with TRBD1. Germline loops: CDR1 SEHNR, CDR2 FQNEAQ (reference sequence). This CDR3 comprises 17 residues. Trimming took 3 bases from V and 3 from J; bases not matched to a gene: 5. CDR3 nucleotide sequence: TGTGCCAGCAGCTTCGGGGGACAGGGGGCAGCTAATGAAAAACTGTTTTTT. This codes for CASSFGGQGAANEKLFF.

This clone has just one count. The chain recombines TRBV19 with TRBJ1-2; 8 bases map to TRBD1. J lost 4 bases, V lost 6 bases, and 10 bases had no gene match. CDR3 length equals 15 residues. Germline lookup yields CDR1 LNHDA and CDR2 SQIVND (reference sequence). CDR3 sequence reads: CASSKTTGASYGYTF. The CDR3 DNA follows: TGTGCCAGTAGCAAGACGACAGGGGCGAGCTATGGCTACACCTTC. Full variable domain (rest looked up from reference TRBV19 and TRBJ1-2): DGGITQSPKYLFRKEGQNVTLSCEQNLNHDAMYWYRQDPGQGLRLIYYSQIVNDFQKGDIAEGYSVSREKKESFPLTVTSAQKNPTAFYLCASSKTTGASYGYTFGSGTRLTVV.

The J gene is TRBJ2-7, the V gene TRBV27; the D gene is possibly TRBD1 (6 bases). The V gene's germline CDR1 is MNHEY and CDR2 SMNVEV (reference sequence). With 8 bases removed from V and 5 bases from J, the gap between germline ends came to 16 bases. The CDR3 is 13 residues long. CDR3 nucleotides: TGTGCCAGCTCGGGACACCGAGAGGACGAGCAGTACTTC. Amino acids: CASSGHREDEQYF.

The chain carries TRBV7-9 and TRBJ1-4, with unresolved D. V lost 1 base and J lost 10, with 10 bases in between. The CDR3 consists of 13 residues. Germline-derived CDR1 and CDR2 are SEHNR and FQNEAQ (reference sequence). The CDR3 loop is CASSLGGRGKLFF. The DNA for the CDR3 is TGTGCCAGCAGCTTAGGGGGTCGGGGAAAACTGTTTTTT. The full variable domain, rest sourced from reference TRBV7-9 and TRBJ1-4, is DTGVSQNPRHKITKRGQNVTFRCDPISEHNRLYWYRQTLGQGPEFLTYFQNEAQLEKSRLLSDRFSAERPKGSFSTLEIQRTEQGDSAMYLCASSLGGRGKLFFGSGTQLSVL.

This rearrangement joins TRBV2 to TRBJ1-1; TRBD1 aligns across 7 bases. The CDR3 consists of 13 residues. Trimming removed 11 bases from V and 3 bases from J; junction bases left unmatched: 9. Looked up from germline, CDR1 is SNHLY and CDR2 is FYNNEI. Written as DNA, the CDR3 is TGTGCCGGGCAGGGGGTTGGGGACACTGAAGCTTTCTTT. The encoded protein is CAGQGVGDTEAFF. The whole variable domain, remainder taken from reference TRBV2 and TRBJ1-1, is EPEVTQTPSHQVTQMGQEVILRCVPISNHLYFYWYRQILGQKVEFLVSFYNNEISEKSEIFDDQFSVERPDGSNFTLKIRSTKLEDSAMYFCAGQGVGDTEAFFGQGTRLTVV.

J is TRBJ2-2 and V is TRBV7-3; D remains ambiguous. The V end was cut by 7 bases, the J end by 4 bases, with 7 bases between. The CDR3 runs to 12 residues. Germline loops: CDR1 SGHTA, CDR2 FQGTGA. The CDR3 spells CASTLGTGELFF. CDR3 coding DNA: TGTGCCAGCACCCTGGGCACCGGGGAGCTGTTTTTT.

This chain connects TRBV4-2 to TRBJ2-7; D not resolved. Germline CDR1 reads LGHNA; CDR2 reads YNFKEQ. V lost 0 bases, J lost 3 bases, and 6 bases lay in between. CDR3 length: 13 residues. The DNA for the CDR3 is TGTGCCAGCAGCCAAGAAATGGGCTACGAGCAGTACTTC. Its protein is CASSQEMGYEQYF.

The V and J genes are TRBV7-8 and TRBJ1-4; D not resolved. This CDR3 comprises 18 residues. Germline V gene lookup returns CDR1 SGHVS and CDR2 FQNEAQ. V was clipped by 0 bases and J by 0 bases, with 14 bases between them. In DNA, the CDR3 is TGTGCCAGCAGCTTAGCAGATGGGTGGAGTGCAACTAATGAAAAACTGTTTTTT. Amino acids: CASSLADGWSATNEKLFF.